Detailed here is one TCR beta chain. The data belong to a study of blood T cell repertoires in COVID-19. As for the study in general: Acute-phase and convalescent COVID-19 samples originated in the United States, Italy and Spain. T cells, B-cell-depleted T cells, or PBMCs supplied cDNA or gDNA.

CDR1 and CDR2 from the germline V gene are MNHEY and SVGEGT. This CDR3 is 15 amino acids long. With V trimmed by 4 bases and J by 6 bases, 7 bases remained unmatched. Authors' processing steps: Amplification of reference gene primers was used by the study to estimate nucleated cell counts. Clones were sequenced by immunoSEQ multiplex PCR, and TCRdb holds only the in-frame ones, with some missing. D and trimming were read from the DNA, whereas the V and J calls and clone size are those reported in that table. Of about 180,000 clones in the sample, 80% to 90% were seen once. Sample: peripheral blood. The chain is built from TRBV6-2 or TRBV6-3 and TRBJ2-2; 8 bases are shared with TRBD1. The sequence derives from a young man who had recovered from COVID-19. CDR3 amino acids: CASSWQDREAGELFF. The CDR3 region has the DNA TGTGCCAGCAGTTGGCAGGACAGGGAGGCCGGGGAGCTGTTTTTT.